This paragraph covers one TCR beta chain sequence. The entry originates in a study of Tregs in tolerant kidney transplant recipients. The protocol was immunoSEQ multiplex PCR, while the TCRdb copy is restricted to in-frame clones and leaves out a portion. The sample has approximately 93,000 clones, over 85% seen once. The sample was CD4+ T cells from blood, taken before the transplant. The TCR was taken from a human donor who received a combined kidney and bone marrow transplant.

CDR3 residues: CVTHAGSPSGNTIYF. In nucleotides, the CDR3 is TGTGTGACCCATGCAGGGTCTCCCTCTGGAAACACCATATATTTT. This chain links TRBV30 with TRBJ1-3; a possible D gene is TRBD1 (5 bases). In germline, CDR1 is GTSNPN, CDR2 SVGIG (reference sequence). CDR3 length equals 15 residues.